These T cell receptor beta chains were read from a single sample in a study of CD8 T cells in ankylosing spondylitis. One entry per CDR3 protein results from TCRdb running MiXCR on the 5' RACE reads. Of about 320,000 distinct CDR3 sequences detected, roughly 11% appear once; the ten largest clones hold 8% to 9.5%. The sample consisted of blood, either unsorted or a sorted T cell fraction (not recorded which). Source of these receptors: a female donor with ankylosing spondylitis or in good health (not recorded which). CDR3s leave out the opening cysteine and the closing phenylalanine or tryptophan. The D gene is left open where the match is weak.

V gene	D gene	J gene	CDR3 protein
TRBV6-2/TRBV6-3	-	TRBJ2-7	ASSHNYEQY
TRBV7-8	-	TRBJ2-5	ASSATYETQY
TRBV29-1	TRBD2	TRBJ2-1	SGRLAGEAYNEQF
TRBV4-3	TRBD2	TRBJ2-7	ASSQGLAGVYEQY
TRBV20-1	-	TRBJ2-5	SARDRDGEVTQY
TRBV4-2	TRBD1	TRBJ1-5	ASSLSGTGDNQPQH
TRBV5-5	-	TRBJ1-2	ASSPLDPNYYGYT
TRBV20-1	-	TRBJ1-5	SAPAGGYSNQPQH
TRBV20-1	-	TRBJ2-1	SARDGGYSYNEQF
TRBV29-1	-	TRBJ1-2	SVASVYGYT
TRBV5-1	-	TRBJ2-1	ASSRDSARTNEQF
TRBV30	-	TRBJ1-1	AWIPAGWMNTEAF
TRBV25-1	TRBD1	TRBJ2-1	ASSETTGAGYNEQF
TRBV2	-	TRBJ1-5	ASSEQGNNQPQH
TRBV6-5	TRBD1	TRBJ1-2	ASSYSGQGTYGYT
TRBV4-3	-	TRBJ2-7	ASSQRLASYEQY
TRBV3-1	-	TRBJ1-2	ASSQDSTGWDYGYT
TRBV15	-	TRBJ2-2	ATKGGDDAGELF
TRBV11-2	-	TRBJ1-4	ASSYNGGEKLF
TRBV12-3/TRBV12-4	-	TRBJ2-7	ASSHSAVEQY
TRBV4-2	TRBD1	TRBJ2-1	ASSQEGDSNNEQF
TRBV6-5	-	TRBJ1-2	ASSYGQGRGYT
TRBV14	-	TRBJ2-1	ASSQVGWTANEQF
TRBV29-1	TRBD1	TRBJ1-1	STNDRAMTEAF
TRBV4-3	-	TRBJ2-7	ASSQKVDPAYEQY
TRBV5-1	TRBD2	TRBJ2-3	ASSMKKGLAGGNTDTQY
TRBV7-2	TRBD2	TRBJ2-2	ASSLGREGIGTANTGELF
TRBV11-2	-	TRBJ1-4	ASSLRQANEKLF
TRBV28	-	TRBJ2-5	ASSPTMGGETQY
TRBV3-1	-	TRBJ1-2	ASSQGNGYGYT
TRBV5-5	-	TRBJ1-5	ASSPIGGSNQPQH
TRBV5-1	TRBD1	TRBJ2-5	ASRGGLQETQY
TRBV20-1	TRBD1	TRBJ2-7	SAQQGTSSDEQY
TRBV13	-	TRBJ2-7	ASSSRDLSYEQY
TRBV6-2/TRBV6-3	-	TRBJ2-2	ASSGIGSPGELF
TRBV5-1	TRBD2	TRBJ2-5	ASSWGLAGQETQY
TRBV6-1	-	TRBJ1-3	ASSRGGAAGNTIY
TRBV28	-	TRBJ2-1	ASSIPGRDEQF
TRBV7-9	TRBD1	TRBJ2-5	ASSLPLTGGETQY
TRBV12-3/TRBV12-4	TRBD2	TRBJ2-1	ASSLAGTSNEQF
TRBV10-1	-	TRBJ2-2	ASSGAITGELF
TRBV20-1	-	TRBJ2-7	SAAGLSSYEQY
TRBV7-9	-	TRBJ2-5	ASSLGQTGEETQY
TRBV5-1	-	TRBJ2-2	ASRPYPNTGELF
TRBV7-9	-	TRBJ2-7	ASSSPGPSREQY
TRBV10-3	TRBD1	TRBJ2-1	ASDRGVNNEQF
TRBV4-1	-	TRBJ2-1	ASSPGFYNEQF
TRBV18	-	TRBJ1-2	ASSPPGVVYT
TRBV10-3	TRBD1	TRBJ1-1	AISRDRGPGTEAF
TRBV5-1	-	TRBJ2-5	ASSSTKETQY
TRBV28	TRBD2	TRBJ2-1	ASSPPGLAGWLGNEQF
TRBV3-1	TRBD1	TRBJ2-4	ASRPPGQENIQY
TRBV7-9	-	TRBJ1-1	ASANGGVGAF
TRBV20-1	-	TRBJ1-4	SAREARVWEKLF
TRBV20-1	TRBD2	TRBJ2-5	STDGAWASGSETQY
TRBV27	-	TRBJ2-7	ASSLSNVAVQY
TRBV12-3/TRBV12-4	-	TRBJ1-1	ASSGRTEAF